The text below deals with one TCR beta chain. Generated by immunoSEQ multiplex PCR, the TCRdb table keeps only in-frame clones and is missing some. Of about 170,000 clones listed, roughly 80% were seen once; the top ten hold 3.5% to 5%. This sample stems from a study of blood T cell repertoires in COVID-19. Looked up from germline, CDR1 is SGHNT and CDR2 is YYREEE (reference sequence). Trimming at V came to 2 bases and at J to 1 base, leaving 3 bases not matched to a gene. This CDR3 comprises 15 residues. The chain recombines TRBV5-4 with TRBJ1-1, with 9 bases lining up with TRBD1. The sequencing input was PBMCs or T cells enriched from blood (not recorded which). The sequence came from a woman in her forties or fifties who had recovered from COVID-19. CDR3 DNA: TGTGCCAGCAGCTTTACGGGACAGGGGAACACTGAAGCTTTCTTT. It encodes CASSFTGQGNTEAFF.